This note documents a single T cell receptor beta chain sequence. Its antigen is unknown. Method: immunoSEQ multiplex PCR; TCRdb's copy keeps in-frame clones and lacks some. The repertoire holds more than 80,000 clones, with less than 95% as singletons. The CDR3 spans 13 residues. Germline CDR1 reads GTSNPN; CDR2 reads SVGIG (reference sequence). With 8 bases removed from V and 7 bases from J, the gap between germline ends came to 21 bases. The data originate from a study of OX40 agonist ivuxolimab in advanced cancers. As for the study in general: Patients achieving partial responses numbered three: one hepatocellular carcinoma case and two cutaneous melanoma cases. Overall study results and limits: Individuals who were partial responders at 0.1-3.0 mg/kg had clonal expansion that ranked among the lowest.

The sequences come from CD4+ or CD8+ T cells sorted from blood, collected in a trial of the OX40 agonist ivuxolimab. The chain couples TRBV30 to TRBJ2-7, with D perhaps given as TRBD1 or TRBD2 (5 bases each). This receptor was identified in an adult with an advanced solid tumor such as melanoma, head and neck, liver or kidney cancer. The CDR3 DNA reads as TGTGCCACCGGAAGTCGGGGCTCTCTGGAGCAGTACTTC. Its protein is CATGSRGSLEQYF.